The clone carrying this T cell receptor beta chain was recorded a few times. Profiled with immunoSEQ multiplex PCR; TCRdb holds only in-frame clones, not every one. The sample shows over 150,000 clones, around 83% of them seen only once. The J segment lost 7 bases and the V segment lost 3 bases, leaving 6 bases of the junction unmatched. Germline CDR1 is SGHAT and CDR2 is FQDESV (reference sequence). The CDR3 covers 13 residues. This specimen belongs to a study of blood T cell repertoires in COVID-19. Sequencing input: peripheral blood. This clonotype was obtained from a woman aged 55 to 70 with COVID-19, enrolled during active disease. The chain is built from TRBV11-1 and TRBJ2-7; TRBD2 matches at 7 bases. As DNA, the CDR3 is TGTGCCAGCAGCTTTACTAGCGTTGGGGAGCAGTACTTC. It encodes CASSFTSVGEQYF. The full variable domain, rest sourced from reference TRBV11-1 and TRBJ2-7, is EAEVAQSPRYKITEKSQAVAFWCDPISGHATLYWYRQILGQGPELLVQFQDESVVDDSQLPKDRFSAERLKGVDSTLKIQPAELGDSAMYLCASSFTSVGEQYFGPGTRLTVT.